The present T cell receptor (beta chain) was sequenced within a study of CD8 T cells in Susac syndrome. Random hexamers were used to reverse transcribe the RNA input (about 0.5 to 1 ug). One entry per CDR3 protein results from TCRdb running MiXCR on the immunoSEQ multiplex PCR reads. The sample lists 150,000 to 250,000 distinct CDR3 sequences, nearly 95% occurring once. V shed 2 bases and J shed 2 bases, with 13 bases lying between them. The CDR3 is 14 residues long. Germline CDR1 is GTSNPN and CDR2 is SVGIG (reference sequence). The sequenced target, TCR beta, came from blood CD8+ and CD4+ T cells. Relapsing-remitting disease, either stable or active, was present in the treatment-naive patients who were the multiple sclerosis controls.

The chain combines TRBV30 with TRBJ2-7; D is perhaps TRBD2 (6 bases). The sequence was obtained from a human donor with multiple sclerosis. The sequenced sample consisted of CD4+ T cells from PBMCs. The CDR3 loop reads CAWSRGTVTYEQYF. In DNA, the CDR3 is TGTGCCTGGAGTCGCGGGACTGTTACCTACGAGCAGTACTTC.